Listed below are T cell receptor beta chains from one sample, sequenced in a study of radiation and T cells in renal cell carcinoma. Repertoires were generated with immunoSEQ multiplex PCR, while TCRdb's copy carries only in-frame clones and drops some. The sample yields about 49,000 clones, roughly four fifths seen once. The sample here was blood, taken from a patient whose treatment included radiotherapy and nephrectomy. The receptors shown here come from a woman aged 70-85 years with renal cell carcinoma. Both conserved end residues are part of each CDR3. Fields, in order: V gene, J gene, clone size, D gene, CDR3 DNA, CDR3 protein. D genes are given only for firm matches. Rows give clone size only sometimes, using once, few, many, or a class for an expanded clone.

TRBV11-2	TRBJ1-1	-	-	TGTGCCACCCGGCGAGGGGAGAAACTTGACACTGAAGCTTTCTTT	CATRRGEKLDTEAFF
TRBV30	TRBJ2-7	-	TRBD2	TGTGCCTGGAGTGCACAGATGGGGACTAGCGGGATATACGAGCAGTACTTC	CAWSAQMGTSGIYEQYF
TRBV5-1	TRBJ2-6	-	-	TGCGCCAGCAGCTTGGTGGCAGGATCAGGGGCCAACGTCCTGACTTTC	CASSLVAGSGANVLTF
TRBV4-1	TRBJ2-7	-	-	TGCGCCAGCAGCCAAGGGGTGTCACCTAGCTCCTACGAGCAGTACTTC	CASSQGVSPSSYEQYF
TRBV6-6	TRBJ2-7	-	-	TGTGCCAGCAGTTACCTAGGGGGTAGTGGTTACGAGCAGTACTTC	CASSYLGGSGYEQYF
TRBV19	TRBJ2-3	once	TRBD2	TGTGCCAGTAGACCAGCGGGGGGGGTTACAGATACGCAGTATTTT	CASRPAGGVTDTQYF
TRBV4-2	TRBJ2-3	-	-	TGTGCCAGCAGCCAGGTTTCCTCCGGGTCCACAGATACGCAGTATTTT	CASSQVSSGSTDTQYF
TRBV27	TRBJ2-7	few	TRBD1	TGTGCCAGCAGTTTATTCCAGGGGGCCTACGAGCAGTACTTC	CASSLFQGAYEQYF
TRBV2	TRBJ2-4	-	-	TGTGCCAGCAGTGATAGTGGGGGGGCAAACATTCAGTACTTC	CASSDSGGANIQYF
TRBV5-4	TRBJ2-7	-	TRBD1	TGTGCCAGCAGCTGGGGGACAGGGGATTCCGCCGAGCAGTACTTC	CASSWGTGDSAEQYF
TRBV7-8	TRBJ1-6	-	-	TGTGCCAGCAGCTTAGCGGCAGGGAGGGATTCACCCCTCCACTTT	CASSLAAGRDSPLHF
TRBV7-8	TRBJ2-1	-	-	TGTGCCAGCAGCCCCGAAATTATCAATGAGCAGTTCTTC	CASSPEIINEQFF
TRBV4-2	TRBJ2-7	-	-	TGTGCCAGCAGCCAAGAGGGGGTAGCTCTGTCCTACGAGCAGTACTTC	CASSQEGVALSYEQYF
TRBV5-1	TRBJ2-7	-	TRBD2	TGCGCCAGCAGCTTGGAACCTAGCGGGGCCTACGAGCAGTACTTC	CASSLEPSGAYEQYF
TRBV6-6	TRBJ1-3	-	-	TGTGCCGCGAGTTCTGGAAACACCATATATTTT	CAASSGNTIYF
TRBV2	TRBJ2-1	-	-	TGTGCCAGCAGTGAACTCTCGGGAGTAGCCTACAATGAGCAGTTCTTC	CASSELSGVAYNEQFF
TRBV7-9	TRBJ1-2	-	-	TGTGCCAGCAGCCCTCTTGACTATGGCTACACCTTC	CASSPLDYGYTF
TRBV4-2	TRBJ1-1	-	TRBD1	TGTGCCAGCAGCCAACCGGCACAGGGGATGAACACTGAAGCTTTCTTT	CASSQPAQGMNTEAFF
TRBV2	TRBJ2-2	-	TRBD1	TGTGCCAGCAGACCACAGGGGGCGGGTACCGGGGAGCTGTTTTTT	CASRPQGAGTGELFF
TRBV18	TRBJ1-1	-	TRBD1	TGTGCCAGCTCACCACGAACAGGGGGCTATGAGACTGAAGCTTTCTTT	CASSPRTGGYETEAFF
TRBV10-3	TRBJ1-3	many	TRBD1	TGTGCCAGCAACAGGGGGGACGAAACCGGAAACACCATATATTTT	CASNRGDETGNTIYF
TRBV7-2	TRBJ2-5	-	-	TGTGCCAGCAGCTTTTACGAAGAGACCCAGTACTTC	CASSFYEETQYF
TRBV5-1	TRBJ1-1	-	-	TGCGCCAGCAGCTTGTCATCCAGGGACACTGAAGCTTTCTTT	CASSLSSRDTEAFF
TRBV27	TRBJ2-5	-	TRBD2	TGTGCCAGCAACATAGCGGGGGGGGAGCAAGAGACCCAGTACTTC	CASNIAGGEQETQYF
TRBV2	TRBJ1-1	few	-	TGTGCCAGCAGTCAACAGAACACTGAAGCTTTCTTT	CASSQQNTEAFF
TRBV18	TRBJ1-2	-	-	TGTGCCAGCTCACCAAATGACGGTAACTATGGCTACACCTTC	CASSPNDGNYGYTF
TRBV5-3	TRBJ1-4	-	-	TGTGCCAGAAGCTTGGGTCAGTTTGGGGAAAAACTGTTTTTT	CARSLGQFGEKLFF
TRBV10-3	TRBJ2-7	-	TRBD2	TGTGCCATCAGTGAGACCCCAGGACTAGCGGGAGACTACGAGCAGTACTTC	CAISETPGLAGDYEQYF
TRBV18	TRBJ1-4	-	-	TGTGCCAGCTCAGAGCGGACTAATGAAAAACTGTTTTTT	CASSERTNEKLFF
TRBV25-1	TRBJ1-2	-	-	TGTGCCAGCTCCGTTCAGGGACTTAACTATGGCTACACCTTC	CASSVQGLNYGYTF
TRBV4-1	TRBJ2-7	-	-	TGCGCCAGCAGCCAAGAAAGAGGGGGGGCAGTCTACGAGCAGTACTTC	CASSQERGGAVYEQYF
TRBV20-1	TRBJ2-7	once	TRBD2	TGCAGTGCTAGTAGCGGGCGCGAGCAGTACTTC	CSASSGREQYF
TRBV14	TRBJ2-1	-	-	TGTGCCAGCAGCCAACAGGGGCCCTGGAGCTCCTACAATGAGCAGTTCTTC	CASSQQGPWSSYNEQFF
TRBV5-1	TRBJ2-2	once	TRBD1	TGCGCCAGCAGCTGGACCGGACAGGCCAACACCGGGGAGCTGTTTTTT	CASSWTGQANTGELFF
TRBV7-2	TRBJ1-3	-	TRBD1	TGTGCCAGCAGTCCCGGGACAGGGTCTACTGGAAACACCATATATTTT	CASSPGTGSTGNTIYF
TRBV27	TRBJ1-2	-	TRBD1	TGTGCCAGCAGTCCAATGACAGGGACCTATGGCTACACCTTC	CASSPMTGTYGYTF
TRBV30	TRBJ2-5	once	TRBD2	TGTGCCTGGAATCGACTAGCGGGAGTGGGAGAGCAGTACTTC	CAWNRLAGVGEQYF
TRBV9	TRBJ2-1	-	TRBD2	TGTGCCAGCAGCCAACTAGCGGGGGGTCGTGAGCAGTTCTTC	CASSQLAGGREQFF
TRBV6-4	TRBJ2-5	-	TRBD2	TGTGCCAGCAGTGAAACGGGGACTAGCGGGCAAGAGACCCAGTACTTC	CASSETGTSGQETQYF
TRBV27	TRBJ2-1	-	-	TGTGCCTGGGTGATAGTGGTAGGTGTGGACAATGAGCAGTTCTTC	CAWVIVVGVDNEQFF
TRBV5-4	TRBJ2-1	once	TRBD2	TGTGCCAGCCACACGGGGGGGAAGGGGAATGAGCAGTTCTTC	CASHTGGKGNEQFF
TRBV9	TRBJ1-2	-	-	TGTGCCAGCAGCGTAGGGACGGACTATGGCTACACCTTC	CASSVGTDYGYTF
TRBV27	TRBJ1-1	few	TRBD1	TGTGCCAGCAGTTCGGGACAGGGGAACACTGAAGCTTTCTTT	CASSSGQGNTEAFF
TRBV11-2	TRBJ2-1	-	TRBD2	TGTGCCAGCAAACCCGGACTAGCGGGAGGGGTTGAGCAGTTCTTC	CASKPGLAGGVEQFF
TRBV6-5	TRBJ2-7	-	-	TGTGCCAGCAGTTACTCGACTACAGGGATCTACGAGCAGTACTTC	CASSYSTTGIYEQYF
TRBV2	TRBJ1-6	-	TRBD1	TGTGCCAGCAGTCGGGAACAGGGGGCTAATTCACCCCTCCACTTT	CASSREQGANSPLHF
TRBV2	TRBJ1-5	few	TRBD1	TGTGCCAGCAGGGCCGGGACAGGGAGCAATCAGCCCCAGCATTTT	CASRAGTGSNQPQHF
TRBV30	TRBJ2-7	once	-	TGTGCCTGGAGCCGGGATCTCTCCTACGAGCAGTACTTC	CAWSRDLSYEQYF
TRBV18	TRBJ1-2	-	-	TGTGCCAGCTCACCCCAATCTTCTAACTATGGCTACACCTTC	CASSPQSSNYGYTF
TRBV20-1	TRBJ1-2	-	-	TGCAGTGCCCAGGGTTACTATGGCTACACCTTC	CSAQGYYGYTF
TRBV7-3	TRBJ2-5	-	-	TGTGCCAGCAGCGACGACACTGCGGGAGAGACCCAGTACTTC	CASSDDTAGETQYF
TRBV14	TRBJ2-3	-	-	TGTGCCAGCAGCCAAGATCGGGCAGGGTTCAGCACAGATACGCAGTATTTT	CASSQDRAGFSTDTQYF
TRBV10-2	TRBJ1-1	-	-	TGCGCCAGCAGTGAGCCCGGGTTGAGGGCCTCCCACGCTTTCTTT	CASSEPGLRASHAFF
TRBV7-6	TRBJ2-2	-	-	TGTGCCAGCAGCTTAGTTAGTTCAGAGCTGTTTTTT	CASSLVSSELFF
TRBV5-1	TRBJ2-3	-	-	TGCGCCAGCAGCTTGTGGGGGCTGATCACAGATACGCAGTATTTT	CASSLWGLITDTQYF